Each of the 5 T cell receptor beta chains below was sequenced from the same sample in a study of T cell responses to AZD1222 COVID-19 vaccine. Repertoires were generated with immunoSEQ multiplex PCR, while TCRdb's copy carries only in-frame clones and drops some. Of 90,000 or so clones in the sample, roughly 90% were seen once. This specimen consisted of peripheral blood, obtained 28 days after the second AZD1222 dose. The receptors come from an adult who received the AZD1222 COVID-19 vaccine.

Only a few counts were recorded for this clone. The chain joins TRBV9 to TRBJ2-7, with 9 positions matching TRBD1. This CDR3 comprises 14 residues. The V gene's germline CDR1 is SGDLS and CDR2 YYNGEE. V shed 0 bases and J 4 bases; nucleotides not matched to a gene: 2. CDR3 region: CASSVGGQGYEQYF. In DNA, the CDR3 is TGTGCCAGCAGCGTAGGGGGACAGGGTTACGAGCAGTACTTC.

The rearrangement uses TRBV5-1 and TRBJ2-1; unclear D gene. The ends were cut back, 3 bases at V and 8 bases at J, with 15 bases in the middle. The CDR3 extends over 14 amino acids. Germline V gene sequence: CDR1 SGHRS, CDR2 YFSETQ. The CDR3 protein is CASSSTPSSHEQFF. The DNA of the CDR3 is TGCGCCAGCAGCTCAACCCCTTCATCACATGAGCAGTTCTTC.

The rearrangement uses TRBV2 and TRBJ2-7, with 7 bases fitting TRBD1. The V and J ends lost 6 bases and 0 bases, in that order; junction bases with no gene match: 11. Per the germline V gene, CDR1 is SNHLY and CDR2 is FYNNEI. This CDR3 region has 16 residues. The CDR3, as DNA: TGTGCCAGCAGCAGGGGGACAGCCGGAAGCTCCTACGAGCAGTACGTC. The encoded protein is CASSRGTAGSSYEQYV.

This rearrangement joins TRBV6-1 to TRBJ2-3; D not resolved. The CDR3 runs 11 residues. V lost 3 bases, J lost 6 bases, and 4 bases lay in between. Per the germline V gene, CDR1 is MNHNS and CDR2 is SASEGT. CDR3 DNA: TGTGCCAGCAGTGATTCGGATACGCAGTATTTT. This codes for CASSDSDTQYF.

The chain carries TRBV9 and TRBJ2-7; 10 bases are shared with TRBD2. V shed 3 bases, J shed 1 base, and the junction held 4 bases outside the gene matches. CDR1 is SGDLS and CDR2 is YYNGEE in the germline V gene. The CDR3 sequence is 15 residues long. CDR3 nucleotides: TGTGCCAGCAGCGCAGGGACTAGCGTGTCCTACGAGCAGTACTTC. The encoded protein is CASSAGTSVSYEQYF.